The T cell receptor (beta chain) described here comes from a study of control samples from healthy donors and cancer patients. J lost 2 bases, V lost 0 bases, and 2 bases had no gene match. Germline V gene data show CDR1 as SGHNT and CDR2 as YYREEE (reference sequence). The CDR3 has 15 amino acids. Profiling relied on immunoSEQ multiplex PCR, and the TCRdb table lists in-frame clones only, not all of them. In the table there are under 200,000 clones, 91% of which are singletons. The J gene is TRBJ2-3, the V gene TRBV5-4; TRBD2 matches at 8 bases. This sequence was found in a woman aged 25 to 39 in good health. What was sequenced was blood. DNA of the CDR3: TGTGCCAGCAGCTTGGCCGGGGGGGCCACAGATACGCAGTATTTT. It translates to CASSLAGGATDTQYF.